These 6 T cell receptor beta chains originate from one sample sequenced in a study of blood T cells in healthy people across ages. Primers used in a second PCR of about 7 to 12 cycles were a sample-barcoded 5' primer and a J-beta primer mix. One entry per CDR3 protein, called by TCRdb with MiXCR from the 5' RACE reads. Of approximately 1.5 million distinct CDR3 sequences listed, around 40% are singletons. Material for sequencing was blood. These receptors came from a woman aged 18-29 years in good health.

The gene calls are TRBV20-1 and TRBJ2-7, with D perhaps matching TRBD2 (5 bases). The end of the DNA is better explained by TRBJ2-5, so the J call may be wrong. Germline CDR1 is DFQATT and CDR2 is SNEGSKA (reference sequence). The CDR3 contains 14 residues. The CDR3 reads CSAYRLMGAETQYF. The CDR3 DNA follows: TGCAGTGCTTACCGATTGATGGGAGCAGAGACCCAGTACTTC.

This clonotype is a singleton in its sample. A much larger clone lies a single base off, so this may be a read error. V and J are TRBV29-1 and TRBJ2-4; D might be TRBD2 (5 bases). The CDR3 runs 11 residues. Germline CDR1 reads SQVTM; CDR2 reads ANQGSEA. V lost 2 bases and J lost 13, with 12 bases in between. The CDR3 sequence: CSVESDYGQYF. CDR3 DNA: TGCAGCGTTGAATCAGACTACGGGCAGTACTTC.

This clonotype turned up a few times. V is TRBV20-1 and J is TRBJ1-4; possible D gene TRBD1, 5 bases. Germline V gene lookup returns CDR1 DFQATT and CDR2 SNEGSKA (reference sequence). The ends were cut back, 1 base at V and 6 bases at J, with 9 bases in the middle. The CDR3 runs to 13 residues. For the CDR3, the DNA is TGCAGTGCTAGAGTTGGCAGGGATGAAAAACTGTTTTTT. Translation: CSARVGRDEKLFF.

This chain links TRBV29-1 with TRBJ1-2; unclear D gene. Germline V gene lookup returns CDR1 SQVTM and CDR2 ANQGSEA. V shed 3 bases and J shed 6 bases, with 8 bases lying between them. The CDR3 extends over 11 amino acids. The CDR3 DNA is TGCAGCGTTGATATGGGTCATGGCTACACCTTC. It translates to CSVDMGHGYTF.

The chain joins TRBV29-1 to TRBJ2-7; a possible D gene is TRBD1 (5 bases). The CDR3 consists of 14 residues. Trimming removed 3 bases at V and 5 bases at J, with 17 bases between. Germline values: CDR1 SQVTM, CDR2 ANQGSEA. CDR3 region: CSVEPRAHLDEQYF. The CDR3 DNA sequence: TGCAGCGTTGAGCCCAGGGCCCACCTCGACGAGCAGTACTTC.

CDR3 in amino acids: CASSFQAGNTEAFF. The CDR3 DNA follows: TGTGCCAGCAGTTTTCAGGCCGGGAACACTGAAGCTTTCTTT. V is TRBV12-3 or TRBV12-4 and J is TRBJ1-1; D is unresolved. There are 14 residues in the CDR3. V was trimmed by 3 bases and J by 1 base, leaving 9 bases between them.